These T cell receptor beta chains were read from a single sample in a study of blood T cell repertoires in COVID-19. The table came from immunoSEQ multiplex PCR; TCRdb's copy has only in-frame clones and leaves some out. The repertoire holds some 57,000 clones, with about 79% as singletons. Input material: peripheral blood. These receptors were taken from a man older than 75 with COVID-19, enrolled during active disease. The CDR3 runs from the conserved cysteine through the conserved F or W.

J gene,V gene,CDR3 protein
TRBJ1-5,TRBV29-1,CSVGGGRGGGNQPQHF
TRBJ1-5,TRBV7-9,CASSHGDSSNQPQHF
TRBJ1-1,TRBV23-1,CASSPRDTPEAFF
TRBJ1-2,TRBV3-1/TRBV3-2,CASSQDVGGTTF
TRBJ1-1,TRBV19,CASSVTGSEAFF
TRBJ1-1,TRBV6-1,CASSDRALNTEAFF
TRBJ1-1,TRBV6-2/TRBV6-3,CASRYEGGNTEAFF
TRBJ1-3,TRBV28,CASRLGTGRGNTIYF
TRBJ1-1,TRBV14,CASSQDRQGNTEAFF
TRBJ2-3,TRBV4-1,CASSQEAQYTSTDTQYF
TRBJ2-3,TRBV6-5,CASSRDRGRQYF
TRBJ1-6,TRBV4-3,CASSRATGTDNSPLHF
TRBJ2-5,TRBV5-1,CASSFDRQSQYF
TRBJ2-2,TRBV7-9,CASSSRGTRGGELFF